The 26 T cell receptor beta chains reported below all come from one sample, sequenced in a study of OX40 agonist ivuxolimab in advanced cancers. Here immunoSEQ multiplex PCR was the method, and the copy in TCRdb shows in-frame clones only, minus some. In the table there are fewer than 70,000 clones, more than 75% of which are singletons. The sample consisted of CD4+ or CD8+ T cells sorted from blood, taken in a trial of the OX40 agonist ivuxolimab. All receptors come from an adult with an advanced solid tumor such as melanoma, head and neck, liver or kidney cancer.

This clone showed up just a few times. The gene calls are TRBV18 and TRBJ2-7; 9 bases are shared with TRBD1. Germline V gene data show CDR1 as KGHSH and CDR2 as LQKENI. The CDR3 contains 14 residues. The trim removed 3 bases at V and 1 base at J, leaving 1 base unmatched. This CDR3 is CASSPGQGSYEQYF. The DNA for the CDR3 is TGTGCCAGCTCACCCGGACAGGGGTCCTACGAGCAGTACTTC.

This chain uses TRBV27 with TRBJ2-4; D perhaps matches TRBD1 (6 bases). V was clipped by 2 bases and J by 0 bases, with 14 bases between them. The germline CDR1 and CDR2 sequences are MNHEY and SMNVEV (reference sequence). The CDR3 runs to 17 residues. CDR3 loop: CASSLGSWGLAKNIQYF. The CDR3 DNA sequence: TGTGCCAGCAGTTTAGGGTCCTGGGGGCTAGCCAAAAACATTCAGTACTTC.

The rearrangement links TRBV7-9 to TRBJ2-1; 9 bases match TRBD1. Germline assignment: CDR1 SEHNR and CDR2 FQNEAQ (reference sequence). J was trimmed by 3 bases and V by 1 base; bases with no gene match: 1. The CDR3 is 15 amino acids. The CDR3 coding sequence is TGTGCCAGCAGCTTAGGACAGGGGGACTACAATGAGCAGTTCTTC. This sequence encodes CASSLGQGDYNEQFF.

V usage is TRBV5-1 and J usage is TRBJ1-1, with 9 bases that match TRBD1. Germline lookup yields CDR1 SGHRS and CDR2 YFSETQ. The length of the CDR3 is 18 residues. V trimming: 6 bases; J trimming: 0 bases; junction bases outside the gene matches: 15. This CDR3 reads CASTAYGTGNLMNTEAFF. In nucleotides, the CDR3 is TGCGCCAGCACCGCCTACGGGACAGGGAACCTAATGAACACTGAAGCTTTCTTT. The entire variable domain, with the rest obtained from reference TRBV5-1 and TRBJ1-1, is as follows: KAGVTQTPRYLIKTRGQQVTLSCSPISGHRSVSWYQQTPGQGLQFLFEYFSETQRNKGNFPGRFSGRQFSNSRSEMNVSTLELGDSALYLCASTAYGTGNLMNTEAFFGQGTRLTVV.

This chain joins TRBV5-1 and TRBJ2-7; 11 bases match TRBD1. Germline lookup yields CDR1 SGHRS and CDR2 YFSETQ. Trimming at V came to 0 bases and at J to 6 bases, leaving 5 bases not matched to a gene. This CDR3 has 15 residues. The CDR3 DNA follows: TGCGCCAGCAGCTTGGGGGGGACAGGGGGTCCCGAGCAGTACTTC. Translating gives CASSLGGTGGPEQYF.

The chain is built from TRBV19 and TRBJ2-5; TRBD2 matches 14 bases. The end of the DNA fits TRBJ2-7 better, so the J call may be wrong. CDR1 is LNHDA and CDR2 is SQIVND in the germline V gene (reference sequence). The CDR3 runs 17 residues. The CDR3 reads CASSIGTGTSGSGEQYF. CDR3 nucleotides: TGTGCCAGTAGTATAGGGACCGGGACTAGCGGGAGTGGCGAGCAGTACTTC.

This chain links TRBV7-9 with TRBJ2-1, with TRBD2 matching over 10 bases. Germline assignment: CDR1 SEHNR and CDR2 FQNEAQ (reference sequence). The V and J ends lost 6 bases and 10 bases, in that order; junction bases with no gene match: 6. The CDR3 totals 13 residues. The CDR3 protein is CASSLAGAGEQFF. The CDR3 DNA sequence: TGTGCCAGCAGTCTAGCGGGAGCTGGGGAGCAGTTCTTC.

V gene TRBV7-2 combines with J gene TRBJ2-4, with D unresolved. V lost 0 bases and J lost 4, with 7 bases in between. CDR1 is SGHTA, CDR2 FQGNSA, per germline. The CDR3 length is 14 residues. The CDR3 reads CASSLAGEKNIQYF. The CDR3 nucleotides read TGTGCCAGCAGCTTAGCTGGAGAGAAAAACATTCAGTACTTC. Full variable domain (remainder filled in from reference TRBV7-2 and TRBJ2-4): GAGVSQSPSNKVTEKGKDVELRCDPISGHTALYWYRQSLGQGLEFLIYFQGNSAPDKSGLPSDRFSAERTGGSVSTLTIQRTQQEDSAVYLCASSLAGEKNIQYFGAGTRLSVL.

J is TRBJ1-6 and V is TRBV4-3; D call uncertain. This CDR3 is 13 amino acids long. V lost 1 base, J lost 7 bases, and 5 bases lay in between. CDR1 and CDR2 (germline): LGHNA, YSLEER. The CDR3 spells CASSQGFNSPLHF. The CDR3 nucleotides read TGCGCCAGCAGCCAAGGTTTCAATTCACCCCTCCACTTT.

The V gene is TRBV7-3, the J gene TRBJ2-3; 7 nucleotides match TRBD1. This CDR3 comprises 16 residues. Per germline, CDR1 SGHTA and CDR2 FQGTGA. V was pared by 5 bases and J by 4 bases, with 12 bases of the junction left unmatched. The CDR3 DNA reads as TGTGCCAGCAGCCCCCTGGGGGCAGGGGGTGCAGATACGCAGTATTTT. Translation: CASSPLGAGGADTQYF.

This clone was seen once. This chain uses TRBV5-1 with TRBJ1-2; D might be TRBD1 (6 bases). This CDR3 region has 13 residues. Germline lookup yields CDR1 SGHRS and CDR2 YFSETQ. V gave up 2 bases and J gave up 3 bases, with 8 bases separating them. The CDR3 sequence: CASSFDRYYGYTF. DNA for the CDR3: TGCGCCAGCAGCTTTGACAGGTACTATGGCTACACCTTC.

CDR3 DNA: TGTGCCAGCCTCAGAGAGGGGGGGCTCATCGGGGAGCTGTTTTTT. Its translation: CASLREGGLIGELFF. The rearrangement joins TRBV27 to TRBJ2-2; possible D gene TRBD2, 7 bases. CDR3 length: 15 residues. Germline V gene data show CDR1 as MNHEY and CDR2 as SMNVEV (reference sequence). Trimming took 8 bases from V and 7 from J, leaving 20 bases between them.

This sequence joins TRBV5-4 and TRBJ1-6, with D hard to call. V was trimmed by 0 bases and J by 6 bases, leaving 4 bases between them. Germline values: CDR1 SGHNT, CDR2 YYREEE (reference sequence). The CDR3 totals 13 residues. The CDR3 sequence is CASSLGANSPLHF. CDR3 coding DNA: TGTGCCAGCAGCTTGGGAGCTAATTCACCCCTCCACTTT.

This clone was detected once. This chain connects TRBV30 to TRBJ2-5, with 11 bases aligning to TRBD2. CDR1 is GTSNPN and CDR2 is SVGIG in the germline V gene (reference sequence). The CDR3 loop spans 14 amino acids. Trimming took 3 bases from V and 3 from J; bases not matched to a gene: 3. CDR3 coding DNA: TGTGCCTGGAGCCAGGGACTAGCGGAAGAGACCCAGTACTTC. This encodes CAWSQGLAEETQYF.

The J gene is TRBJ1-1, the V gene TRBV28; D is unclear. Germline lookup yields CDR1 MDHEN and CDR2 SYDVKM. This CDR3 spans 13 amino acids. V was shortened by 7 bases and J by 2 bases, with 11 bases between the two germline ends. The DNA of the CDR3 is TGTGCCAGCAAGATTATTAAAAACACTGAAGCTTTCTTT. The encoded protein is CASKIIKNTEAFF.

The rearrangement uses TRBV4-2 and TRBJ1-3, with unresolved D. Trimming removed 0 bases at V and 4 bases at J, with 13 bases between. The V gene's germline CDR1 is LGHNA and CDR2 YNFKEQ. The CDR3 covers 16 residues. The CDR3 sequence is CASSQERWGSGNTIYF. The DNA of the CDR3 is TGTGCCAGCAGCCAAGAGCGTTGGGGATCCGGAAACACCATATATTTT.

This clone was observed a handful of times. This sample also contains other DNA sequences that code for the same CDR3. The chain joins TRBV18 to TRBJ2-2; no clear D gene. CDR1 and CDR2 from the germline V gene are KGHSH and LQKENI. The CDR3 is made up of 12 amino acids. Trimming stripped 3 bases from V and 5 bases from J, with 4 bases between. CDR3 coding DNA: TGTGCCAGCTCACCGACGACCGGGGAGCTGTTTTTT. As protein: CASSPTTGELFF.

This clone was recorded a few times. The chain has TRBV7-2 and TRBJ2-3; TRBD1 is a possible D gene (5 bases). The CDR3 has 16 residues. The germline CDR1 and CDR2 sequences are SGHTA and FQGNSA. Trimming stripped 1 base from V and 0 bases from J, with 11 bases between. The CDR3 bases are TGTGCCAGCAGCTTAGATAGGGGTTGGAGCACAGATACGCAGTATTTT. It encodes CASSLDRGWSTDTQYF.

The V and J genes are TRBV10-2 and TRBJ2-1; D not certain. Germline lookup yields CDR1 WSHSY and CDR2 SAAADI. The CDR3 has 13 amino acids. The germline V and J ends were trimmed by 3 bases and 15 bases, with 18 bases remaining between them. The CDR3 region is CASSDRDDRVGFF. The DNA for the CDR3 is TGCGCCAGCAGTGACCGTGACGATAGAGTAGGGTTCTTC.

The chain links TRBV19 to TRBJ1-5, with D possibly TRBD1 on 6 matching bases. This CDR3 is built from 16 residues. V lost 3 bases to trimming and J lost 0 bases, with 12 bases between them. Looked up from germline, CDR1 is LNHDA and CDR2 is SQIVND (reference sequence). This CDR3 reads CASSIRDRPSNQPQHF. Here the CDR3 DNA reads TGTGCCAGTAGTATCAGAGACAGGCCTAGCAATCAGCCCCAGCATTTT.

The chain uses TRBV6-6 and TRBJ1-1; D is perhaps TRBD1 (5 bases). The CDR3 is 11 residues long. The germline V and J ends were trimmed by 2 bases and 8 bases, with 6 bases remaining between them. Germline lookup yields CDR1 MNHNY and CDR2 SVGAGI (reference sequence). DNA for the CDR3: TGTGCCAGCAGTTACAACAGGGAAGCTTTCTTT. It yields the protein CASSYNREAFF.

The rearrangement uses TRBV11-2 and TRBJ2-2; D is undetermined. The CDR3 loop spans 15 amino acids. Germline CDR1 and CDR2: SGHAT and FQNNGV. The ends were cut back, 3 bases at V and 5 bases at J, with 13 bases in the middle. The CDR3 spells CASSFRRPRTGELFF. The CDR3 DNA reads TGTGCCAGCAGCTTCCGGCGACCTCGGACCGGGGAGCTGTTTTTT.

The genes are TRBV5-4 and TRBJ2-5; 9 bases are a match to TRBD2. The CDR3 consists of 14 residues. Germline values: CDR1 SGHNT, CDR2 YYREEE (reference sequence). V dropped 5 bases and J dropped 4; count of bases not matched to a gene: 6. CDR3 sequence: CASSSGTSRETQYF. CDR3 nucleotide sequence: TGTGCCAGCAGTTCCGGGACTAGCAGAGAGACCCAGTACTTC.

This clone has more than one count but fewer than ten. V gene TRBV7-2 combines with J gene TRBJ1-2, with D unclear. Germline CDR1 reads SGHTA; CDR2 reads FQGNSA. This CDR3 comprises 14 residues. With 4 bases removed from V and 8 bases from J, the gap between germline ends came to 17 bases. This CDR3 reads CASSSPINPGGYTF. CDR3 nucleotide sequence: TGTGCCAGCAGCTCGCCAATAAACCCCGGGGGCTACACCTTC.

V gene TRBV27 combines with J gene TRBJ2-7; unclear D gene. Between the trimmed V and J ends, which lost 3 bases and 3 bases, there was a span of 9 bases. CDR1 MNHEY and CDR2 SMNVEV come from the germline V gene (reference sequence). The CDR3 covers 13 residues. The CDR3 DNA is TGTGCCAGCAGTTTGAACAGAAACTACGAGCAGTACTTC. Translating it yields CASSLNRNYEQYF.

The chain recombines TRBV19 with TRBJ1-3; D not resolved. The germline V gene has CDR1 LNHDA and CDR2 SQIVND (reference sequence). Trimming pared 2 bases from V and 0 bases from J, leaving 8 bases between. The CDR3 has 15 amino acids. The CDR3 is CASSIRRPSGNTIYF. The CDR3 nucleotides read TGTGCCAGTAGTATAAGACGCCCCTCTGGAAACACCATATATTTT. The full variable domain, its missing parts supplied by reference TRBV19 and TRBJ1-3, is DGGITQSPKYLFRKEGQNVTLSCEQNLNHDAMYWYRQDPGQGLRLIYYSQIVNDFQKGDIAEGYSVSREKKESFPLTVTSAQKNPTAFYLCASSIRRPSGNTIYFGEGSWLTVV.